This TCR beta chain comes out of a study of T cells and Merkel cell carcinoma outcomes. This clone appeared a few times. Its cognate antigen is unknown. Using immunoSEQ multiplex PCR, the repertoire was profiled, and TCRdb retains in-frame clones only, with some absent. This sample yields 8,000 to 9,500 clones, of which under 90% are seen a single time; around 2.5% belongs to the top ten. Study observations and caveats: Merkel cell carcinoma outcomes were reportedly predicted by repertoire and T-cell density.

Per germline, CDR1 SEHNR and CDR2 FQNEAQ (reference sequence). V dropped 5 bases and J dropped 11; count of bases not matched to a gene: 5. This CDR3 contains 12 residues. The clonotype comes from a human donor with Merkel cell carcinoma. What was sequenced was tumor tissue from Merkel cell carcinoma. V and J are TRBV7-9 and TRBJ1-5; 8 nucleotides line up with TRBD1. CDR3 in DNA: TGTGCCAGCAGCCCGGGGACAGGCTCCCAGCATTTT. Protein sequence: CASSPGTGSQHF.